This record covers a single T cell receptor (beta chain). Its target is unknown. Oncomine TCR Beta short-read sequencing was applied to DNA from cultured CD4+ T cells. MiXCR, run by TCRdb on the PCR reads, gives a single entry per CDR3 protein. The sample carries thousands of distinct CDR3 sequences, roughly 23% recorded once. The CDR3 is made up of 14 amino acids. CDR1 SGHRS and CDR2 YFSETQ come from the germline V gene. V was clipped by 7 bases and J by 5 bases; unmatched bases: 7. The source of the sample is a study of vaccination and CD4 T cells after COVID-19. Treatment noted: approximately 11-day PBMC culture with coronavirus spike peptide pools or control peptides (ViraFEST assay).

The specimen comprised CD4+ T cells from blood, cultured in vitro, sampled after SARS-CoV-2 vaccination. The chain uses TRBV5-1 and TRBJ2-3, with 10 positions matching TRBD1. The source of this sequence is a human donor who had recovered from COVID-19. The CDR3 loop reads CASCYDRGQDTQYF. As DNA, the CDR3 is TGCGCCAGCTGCTACGACAGGGGGCAAGATACGCAGTATTTT. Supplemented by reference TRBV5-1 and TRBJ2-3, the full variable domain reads KAGVTQTPRYLIKTRGQQVTLSCSPISGHRSVSWYQQTPGQGLQFLFEYFSETQRNKGNFPGRFSGRQFSNSRSEMNVSTLELGDSALYLCASCYDRGQDTQYFGPGTRLTVL.